This TCR beta chain originates from a study of blood T cells in healthy people across ages. PCR was performed a second time for roughly 7 to 12 cycles using a sample-barcoded 5' primer and a J-beta primer mix. TCRdb used MiXCR to reprocess the 5' RACE reads, holding one entry per CDR3 protein. The data hold around 800,000 distinct CDR3 sequences, with around 25% observed a single time. These data were likewise used in another study, on T cells of mothers and their children.

The sample taken for sequencing was blood. The sequence derives from a boy younger than 18 in good health.

Written as DNA, the CDR3 is TGCGCCAGCAGCTTGTATCCAGAGAACACCGGGGAGCTGTTTTTT. Amino acids: CASSLYPENTGELFF. The chain combines TRBV5-1 with TRBJ2-2; no clear D gene. The germline V gene encodes CDR1 SGHRS and CDR2 YFSETQ. CDR3 length: 15 residues. V was clipped by 1 base and J by 1 base, with 8 bases between them.